This entry features one T cell receptor (beta chain) sequence. This sample stems from a study of cytomegalovirus exposure and HLA in healthy donors. As for the study in general: Early release data held 85 million or so unique TCRs from HLA-typed donors.

Trimming shortened V by 1 base and J by 7 bases, and 11 bases separated the two germline ends. CDR3 size: 13 residues. Germline-derived CDR1 and CDR2 are LNHDA and SQIVND (reference sequence). The study ran its PCR with 60 Vbeta and 13 Jbeta primers. Some clones are missing from TCRdb's copy, which holds only in-frame ones; the method was immunoSEQ multiplex PCR. The repertoire holds some 160,000 clones, with about 80% as singletons. The chain links TRBV19 to TRBJ2-7, with D perhaps TRBD2 (5 bases). The clonotype originates from a woman younger than 45 in good health and CMV-seronegative. Sequenced material: PBMCs. The CDR3 is CASSIGPRGEQYF. The CDR3 DNA sequence: TGTGCCAGTAGTATAGGACCCCGGGGAGAGCAGTACTTC.